A selection of T cell receptor beta chains follows, all from one sample in a study of cytomegalovirus exposure and HLA in healthy donors. TCRdb's table, derived via immunoSEQ multiplex PCR, lists solely in-frame clones and lacks some. The top ten hold more than 1.4% of the sample, which has 100,000 to 120,000 clones, roughly 90% seen once. The sequenced sample was PBMCs. The receptors stem from a woman aged 25-40 years in good health and CMV-seropositive. CDR3s include the opening cysteine and the closing phenylalanine or tryptophan. The order of the fields is clone size, V gene, J gene, D gene, CDR3 DNA, CDR3 protein. A D gene is named only where the DNA matches it firmly. Size values are once, few and many counts, or a class for expanded clones, and some rows have none.

clone_size: NA
v_call: TRBV7-2
j_call: TRBJ2-3
d_call: NA
cdr3_nt: TGTGCCAGCAGCCAAATGGGGGGTGGGAACACAGATACGCAGTATTTT
cdr3_aa: CASSQMGGGNTDTQYF

clone_size: few
v_call: TRBV30
j_call: TRBJ1-4
d_call: NA
cdr3_nt: TGTGCCTGCGTCGGCGCTCGGACTGGGGTTTTT
cdr3_aa: CACVGARTGVF

clone_size: NA
v_call: TRBV27
j_call: TRBJ1-2
d_call: NA
cdr3_nt: TGTGCCAGCAGTTTAAGGCAGGGGCTTACCTTC
cdr3_aa: CASSLRQGLTF

clone_size: NA
v_call: TRBV7-9
j_call: TRBJ2-2
d_call: NA
cdr3_nt: TGTGCCAGCAGCTCCCAGTCCGGGGAGCTGTTTTTT
cdr3_aa: CASSSQSGELFF

clone_size: NA
v_call: TRBV6-6
j_call: TRBJ1-6
d_call: NA
cdr3_nt: TGTGCCAGCAGTTACTCCGGCGGGAATTCACCCCTCCACTTT
cdr3_aa: CASSYSGGNSPLHF

clone_size: NA
v_call: TRBV5-5
j_call: TRBJ2-1
d_call: TRBD1
cdr3_nt: TGTGCCAGCAGCGTTCCGGGACAGGGGGCCTACAATGAGCAGTTCTTC
cdr3_aa: CASSVPGQGAYNEQFF

clone_size: NA
v_call: TRBV6-5
j_call: TRBJ1-4
d_call: NA
cdr3_nt: TGTGCCAGCAGTTACACTCCCTTTAATGAAAAACTGTTTTTT
cdr3_aa: CASSYTPFNEKLFF

clone_size: many
v_call: TRBV19
j_call: TRBJ2-7
d_call: NA
cdr3_nt: TGTGCCAGTAGTGCGGGACAGACCTACGAGCAGTACTTC
cdr3_aa: CASSAGQTYEQYF

clone_size: NA
v_call: TRBV9
j_call: TRBJ2-1
d_call: TRBD1
cdr3_nt: TGTGCCAGCAGCGAGAGCCGGACAGGGAGCTCCTACAATGAGCAGTTCTTC
cdr3_aa: CASSESRTGSSYNEQFF

clone_size: once
v_call: TRBV2
j_call: TRBJ2-5
d_call: TRBD1
cdr3_nt: TGTGCCAGCGAAGGCAGGGGGGAGACCCAGTACTTC
cdr3_aa: CASEGRGETQYF

clone_size: NA
v_call: TRBV4-3
j_call: TRBJ2-7
d_call: TRBD1
cdr3_nt: TGCGCCAGCAGCCAAGAACCGGGACAGGCAAGCTACGAGCAGTACTTC
cdr3_aa: CASSQEPGQASYEQYF

clone_size: NA
v_call: TRBV30
j_call: TRBJ1-3
d_call: NA
cdr3_nt: TGTGCCTGGAGTTCATGGGGGGGAAATGGAAACACCATATATTTT
cdr3_aa: CAWSSWGGNGNTIYF

clone_size: NA
v_call: TRBV2
j_call: TRBJ2-3
d_call: TRBD2
cdr3_nt: TGTGCCAGCAGCCGACTAGCGGGGGGGCCAGATACGCAGTATTTT
cdr3_aa: CASSRLAGGPDTQYF

clone_size: NA
v_call: TRBV5-6
j_call: TRBJ2-7
d_call: TRBD2
cdr3_nt: TGTGCCAGCAGCCTTATCCTATTTAGCGGGGTTTCCTACGAGCAGTACTTC
cdr3_aa: CASSLILFSGVSYEQYF

clone_size: NA
v_call: TRBV6-1
j_call: TRBJ2-7
d_call: TRBD1
cdr3_nt: TGTGCCAGCAGGTTGGACAGGGTGGACGAGCAGTACTTC
cdr3_aa: CASRLDRVDEQYF

clone_size: once
v_call: TRBV11-1
j_call: TRBJ1-2
d_call: NA
cdr3_nt: TGTGCCAGCAGCTTAGTGGCAGGGGTTGGCTACACCTTC
cdr3_aa: CASSLVAGVGYTF

clone_size: few
v_call: TRBV19
j_call: TRBJ2-7
d_call: TRBD1
cdr3_nt: TGTGCCAGTAGTATGGGGACAGGGCCCTACGAGCAGTACTTC
cdr3_aa: CASSMGTGPYEQYF

clone_size: NA
v_call: TRBV5-4
j_call: TRBJ1-4
d_call: NA
cdr3_nt: TGTGCCAGCAGCTTGGGACAGGCTAATGAAAAACTGTTTTTT
cdr3_aa: CASSLGQANEKLFF

clone_size: NA
v_call: TRBV30
j_call: TRBJ2-6
d_call: TRBD1
cdr3_nt: TGTGCCTGGGGAACAGGGGCCGGGGCCAACGTCCTGACTTTC
cdr3_aa: CAWGTGAGANVLTF

clone_size: NA
v_call: TRBV15
j_call: TRBJ2-5
d_call: TRBD2
cdr3_nt: TGTGCCACCAGCCCGACTAGCGGGACCCAAGAGACCCAGTACTTC
cdr3_aa: CATSPTSGTQETQYF

clone_size: NA
v_call: TRBV29-1
j_call: TRBJ2-1
d_call: NA
cdr3_nt: TGCAGCGTTTGGGGCAGCGGGGAGCAGTTCTTC
cdr3_aa: CSVWGSGEQFF

clone_size: NA
v_call: TRBV14
j_call: TRBJ1-1
d_call: NA
cdr3_nt: TGTGCCAGCAGCCAAGAGCGGGGGCAGGGCGTTTTCTTT
cdr3_aa: CASSQERGQGVFF

clone_size: NA
v_call: TRBV30
j_call: TRBJ1-5
d_call: NA
cdr3_nt: TGTGCCTGGAGCCGGGAGGGTCAGCCCCAGCATTTT
cdr3_aa: CAWSREGQPQHF

clone_size: NA
v_call: TRBV2
j_call: TRBJ2-3
d_call: TRBD1
cdr3_nt: TGTGCCAGCCTGCGGGGACAGGACACAGATACGCAGTATTTT
cdr3_aa: CASLRGQDTDTQYF

clone_size: NA
v_call: TRBV6-6
j_call: TRBJ2-2
d_call: NA
cdr3_nt: TGTGCCAGCAGTTACTTGCGGGACGGTGGCGGGGAGCTGTTTTTT
cdr3_aa: CASSYLRDGGGELFF

clone_size: many
v_call: TRBV20-1
j_call: TRBJ2-5
d_call: NA
cdr3_nt: TGCAGTGCACAGTACCAAGAGACCCAGTACTTC
cdr3_aa: CSAQYQETQYF

clone_size: NA
v_call: TRBV29-1
j_call: TRBJ2-5
d_call: TRBD1
cdr3_nt: TGCAGCGTTGCCAAGGGACAGGGAGGAGAGACCCAGTACTTC
cdr3_aa: CSVAKGQGGETQYF

clone_size: NA
v_call: TRBV15
j_call: TRBJ2-6
d_call: NA
cdr3_nt: TGTGCCACCAGCAGAGCTGGGAGCGGGGCCAACGTCCTGACTTTC
cdr3_aa: CATSRAGSGANVLTF

clone_size: NA
v_call: TRBV4-1
j_call: TRBJ2-7
d_call: NA
cdr3_nt: TGCGCCAGCAGCCAAGACGCCGGCAGGGTCTACGAGCAGTACTTC
cdr3_aa: CASSQDAGRVYEQYF

clone_size: NA
v_call: TRBV10-2
j_call: TRBJ2-5
d_call: TRBD2
cdr3_nt: TGCGCCAGCAGTGATAGACTAGCGGGGGAGACCCAGTACTTC
cdr3_aa: CASSDRLAGETQYF

clone_size: once
v_call: TRBV5-1
j_call: TRBJ2-2
d_call: NA
cdr3_nt: TGCGCCAGCAGCTTGTTCGGCACCGGGGAGCTGTTTTTT
cdr3_aa: CASSLFGTGELFF

clone_size: NA
v_call: TRBV4-2
j_call: TRBJ1-1
d_call: TRBD1
cdr3_nt: TGTGCCAGCAGCCTGCACAGGGGAATCGACACTGAAGCTTTCTTT
cdr3_aa: CASSLHRGIDTEAFF

clone_size: NA
v_call: TRBV4-3
j_call: TRBJ2-7
d_call: NA
cdr3_nt: TGCGCCAGCAGCCAAGCGGGCGGGAAGACCTACGAGCAGTACTTC
cdr3_aa: CASSQAGGKTYEQYF

clone_size: NA
v_call: TRBV7-9
j_call: TRBJ2-7
d_call: TRBD1
cdr3_nt: TGTGCCAGCAGCCTAGACACAGGGGGGAGCTCCTACGAGCAGTACTTC
cdr3_aa: CASSLDTGGSSYEQYF

clone_size: NA
v_call: TRBV4-1
j_call: TRBJ2-7
d_call: NA
cdr3_nt: TGCGCCAGCAGCCAAGTCCGGGCAGGGGACACCTACGAGCAGTACTTC
cdr3_aa: CASSQVRAGDTYEQYF

clone_size: NA
v_call: TRBV6-6
j_call: TRBJ2-5
d_call: NA
cdr3_nt: TGTGCCAGCAGTAAAGGGACAGCGGGGGACCAGTACTTC
cdr3_aa: CASSKGTAGDQYF

clone_size: NA
v_call: TRBV4-1
j_call: TRBJ2-7
d_call: TRBD1
cdr3_nt: TGCGCCAGCAGCCAAGTCGGGACAGCCTCCTACGAGCAGTACTTC
cdr3_aa: CASSQVGTASYEQYF

clone_size: many
v_call: TRBV19
j_call: TRBJ1-6
d_call: NA
cdr3_nt: TGTGCCAGTAGTAGGTTCACCGGAGCACTGAACCCAGATTCACCCCTCCACTTT
cdr3_aa: CASSRFTGALNPDSPLHF

clone_size: NA
v_call: TRBV19
j_call: TRBJ2-5
d_call: TRBD2
cdr3_nt: TGTGCCAGTAGTCCGGGGCGGACTAGCGGAGGGGGGGAGACCCAGTACTTC
cdr3_aa: CASSPGRTSGGGETQYF

clone_size: NA
v_call: TRBV27
j_call: TRBJ1-1
d_call: TRBD1
cdr3_nt: TGTGCCAGCAGTTTATATTTGGGGACAGACCCGAACACTGAAGCTTTCTTT
cdr3_aa: CASSLYLGTDPNTEAFF

clone_size: NA
v_call: TRBV5-1
j_call: TRBJ1-1
d_call: NA
cdr3_nt: TGCGCCAGCAGCTTGGAGGGCAGGGTTCTCCTGAACACTGAAGCTTTCTTT
cdr3_aa: CASSLEGRVLLNTEAFF

clone_size: NA
v_call: TRBV28
j_call: TRBJ1-3
d_call: NA
cdr3_nt: TGTGCCAGCAGTTCCACCCCAGGCGGGGGAAACACCATATATTTT
cdr3_aa: CASSSTPGGGNTIYF

clone_size: NA
v_call: TRBV7-9
j_call: TRBJ2-2
d_call: TRBD2
cdr3_nt: TGTGCCAGCAGACCGAGCGGGGCGAACACCGGGGAGCTGTTTTTT
cdr3_aa: CASRPSGANTGELFF

clone_size: NA
v_call: TRBV30
j_call: TRBJ2-1
d_call: TRBD2
cdr3_nt: TGTGCCTGGAGTGACCTAGCGGGAGAATACAATGAGCAGTTCTTC
cdr3_aa: CAWSDLAGEYNEQFF

clone_size: NA
v_call: TRBV28
j_call: TRBJ2-1
d_call: NA
cdr3_nt: TGTGCCAGCAGTTCGAGGAGGGGTGAGCAGTTCTTC
cdr3_aa: CASSSRRGEQFF

clone_size: NA
v_call: TRBV7-2
j_call: TRBJ2-1
d_call: NA
cdr3_nt: TGTGCCAGCAGCTTAAGACAGAGCTCCTACAATGAGCAGTTCTTC
cdr3_aa: CASSLRQSSYNEQFF

clone_size: NA
v_call: TRBV6-1
j_call: TRBJ2-1
d_call: TRBD1
cdr3_nt: TGTGCCAGCAGTGAAGTTGATAGACAGGGGGTTGAGCAGTTCTTC
cdr3_aa: CASSEVDRQGVEQFF

clone_size: NA
v_call: TRBV7-9
j_call: TRBJ1-2
d_call: TRBD1
cdr3_nt: TGTGCCAGCAGCCCACCGGGCAGGGGGCCATATGGCTACACCTTC
cdr3_aa: CASSPPGRGPYGYTF

clone_size: NA
v_call: TRBV6-1
j_call: TRBJ2-7
d_call: TRBD1
cdr3_nt: TGTGCCAGCAGTGGGTCCCGGGACAGGGGCTACGAGCAGTACTTC
cdr3_aa: CASSGSRDRGYEQYF

clone_size: NA
v_call: TRBV7-9
j_call: TRBJ1-1
d_call: NA
cdr3_nt: TGTGCCAGCAGCTTACCAGGGGCGAACACTGAAGCTTTCTTT
cdr3_aa: CASSLPGANTEAFF

clone_size: NA
v_call: TRBV18
j_call: TRBJ1-5
d_call: NA
cdr3_nt: TGTGCCAGCTCACCATCGGGGGTAAATCAGCCCCAGCATTTT
cdr3_aa: CASSPSGVNQPQHF

clone_size: NA
v_call: TRBV2
j_call: TRBJ2-3
d_call: TRBD2
cdr3_nt: TGTGCCAGCAGTGATGGGGGGGGAAGCACAGATACGCAGTATTTT
cdr3_aa: CASSDGGGSTDTQYF

clone_size: NA
v_call: TRBV28
j_call: TRBJ1-1
d_call: NA
cdr3_nt: TGTGCCAGCAGACCTACAGGAACTGAAGCTTTCTTT
cdr3_aa: CASRPTGTEAFF

clone_size: NA
v_call: TRBV30
j_call: TRBJ1-1
d_call: NA
cdr3_nt: TGTGCCTGGAGTGAAGGGGTAGACACTGAAGCTTTCTTT
cdr3_aa: CAWSEGVDTEAFF

clone_size: NA
v_call: TRBV27
j_call: TRBJ2-1
d_call: TRBD2
cdr3_nt: TGTGCCAGCAGTTGGGGGGGGTCCTACAATGAGCAGTTCTTC
cdr3_aa: CASSWGGSYNEQFF